These 4 T cell receptor beta chains were all obtained from the same sample, sequenced in a study of regulatory T cells in long-lasting Graves disease. Isolated PBMC RNA provided the starting material for the TCR library. TCRdb ran MiXCR on the reads and lists one entry per CDR3 protein. The sample lists 650 to 800 distinct CDR3 sequences; about 88% were seen once. Material: peripheral blood mononuclear cells (PBMCs), obtained with antithyroid drug treatment, in newly diagnosed or persistent Graves disease (not recorded which). The receptors originated from a female donor with Graves disease.

The CDR3 loop reads CASTSVTLNTEAFF. Here the CDR3 DNA reads TGTGCCAGCACCTCCGTGACCCTGAACACTGAAGCTTTCTTT. This chain connects TRBV12-3 or TRBV12-4 to TRBJ1-1, with no clear D. The CDR3 loop spans 14 amino acids. V was trimmed by 7 bases and J by 0 bases, leaving 12 bases between them.

V is TRBV6-2 or TRBV6-3 and J is TRBJ2-1; 10 nucleotides agree with TRBD1. The length of the CDR3 is 15 residues. The germline V gene has CDR1 MNHEY and CDR2 SVGEGT. The ends lost 6 bases at V and 6 bases at J; junction bases unmatched: 8. The CDR3 loop reads CASRAGTGDSNEQFF. CDR3 nucleotide sequence: TGTGCCAGCAGAGCCGGGACAGGGGATTCCAATGAGCAGTTCTTC.

The chain combines TRBV19 with TRBJ1-2; the match to TRBD1 covers 7 bases. V lost 5 bases, J lost 4 bases, and 4 bases stayed unmatched. Germline V gene data show CDR1 as LNHDA and CDR2 as SQIVND (reference sequence). The CDR3 loop spans 13 amino acids. The CDR3 coding sequence is TGTGCCAGTAGTCTCCGGGACAGCTATGGCTACACCTTC. It yields the protein CASSLRDSYGYTF.

A single count supports this clonotype. This rearrangement joins TRBV9 to TRBJ2-4; 7 bases match TRBD1. Germline V CDR1 and CDR2: SGDLS, YYNGEE. This CDR3 region has 13 residues. V lost 3 bases and J lost 5; bases outside the gene matches: 2. The DNA of the CDR3 is TGTGCCAGCAGCGGGGGGACAGAAAACATTCAGTACTTC. It codes for CASSGGTENIQYF.